Described below is a single T cell receptor (beta chain) sequence and its context. What it binds is unknown. This sample is part of a study of blood T cells in healthy people across ages. Every donor contributed around 10 milliliters of peripheral blood by blood draw. V was clipped by 7 bases and J by 1 base; unmatched bases: 3. The CDR3 extends over 13 amino acids. The germline gives CDR1 LNHDA, CDR2 SQIVND (reference sequence). A sample-barcoded 5' primer and a J-beta primer mix were used in a second PCR of about 7 to 11 cycles. Using its own MiXCR run on the 5' RACE reads, TCRdb lists one record per CDR3 protein. This table holds some 1.5 million distinct CDR3 sequences, approximately 28% found once. Findings and limits, study-wide: With donor CMV status unknown, expanded clonotype changes were possibly confounded.

The chain couples TRBV19 to TRBJ1-1; 7 bases align to TRBD1. This sequence originates from a woman under 40 in good health. Sequencing used blood. The CDR3 sequence: CASTDRANTEAFF. The CDR3 region has the DNA TGTGCCAGTACTGACAGGGCGAACACTGAAGCTTTCTTT.